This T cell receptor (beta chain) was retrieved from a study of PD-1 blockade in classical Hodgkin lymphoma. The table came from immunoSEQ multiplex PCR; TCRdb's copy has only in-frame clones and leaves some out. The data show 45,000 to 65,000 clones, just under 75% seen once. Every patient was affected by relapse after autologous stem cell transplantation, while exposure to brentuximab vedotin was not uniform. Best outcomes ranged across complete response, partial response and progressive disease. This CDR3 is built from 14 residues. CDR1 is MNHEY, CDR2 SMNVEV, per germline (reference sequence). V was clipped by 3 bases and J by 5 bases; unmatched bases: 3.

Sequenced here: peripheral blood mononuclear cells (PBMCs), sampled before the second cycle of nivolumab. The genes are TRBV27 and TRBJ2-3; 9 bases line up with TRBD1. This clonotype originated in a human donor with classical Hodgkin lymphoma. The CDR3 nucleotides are TGTGCCAGCAGTTTGGACAGGGGCATAGATACGCAGTATTTT. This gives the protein CASSLDRGIDTQYF.